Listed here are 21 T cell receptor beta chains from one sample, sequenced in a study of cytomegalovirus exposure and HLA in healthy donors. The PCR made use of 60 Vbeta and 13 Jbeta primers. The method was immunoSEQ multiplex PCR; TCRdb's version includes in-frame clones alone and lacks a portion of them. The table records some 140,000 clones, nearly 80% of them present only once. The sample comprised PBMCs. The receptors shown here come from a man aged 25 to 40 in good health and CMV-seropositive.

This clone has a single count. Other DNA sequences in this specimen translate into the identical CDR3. The CDR3 loop is CASSPGTSGAYEQYF. The CDR3 nucleotides are TGTGCCAGCAGCCCCGGGACTAGCGGCGCCTACGAGCAGTACTTC. The chain is built from TRBV9 and TRBJ2-7; 11 bases are shared with TRBD2. The J segment lost 2 bases and the V segment lost 4 bases, leaving 5 bases of the junction unmatched. Germline V gene lookup returns CDR1 SGDLS and CDR2 YYNGEE. CDR3 size: 15 residues.

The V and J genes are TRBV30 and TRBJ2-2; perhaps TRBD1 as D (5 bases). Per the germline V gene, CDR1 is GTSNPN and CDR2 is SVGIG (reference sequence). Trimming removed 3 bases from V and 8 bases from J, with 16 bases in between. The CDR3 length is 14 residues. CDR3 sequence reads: CAWRGWTTEGELFF. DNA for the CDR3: TGTGCCTGGAGGGGTTGGACAACTGAAGGGGAGCTGTTTTTT.

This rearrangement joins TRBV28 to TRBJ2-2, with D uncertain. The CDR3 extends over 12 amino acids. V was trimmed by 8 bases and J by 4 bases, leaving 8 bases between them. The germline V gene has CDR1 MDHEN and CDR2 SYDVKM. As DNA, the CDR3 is TGTGCCAGCTACCCGAGCACCGGGGAGCTGTTTTTT. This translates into CASYPSTGELFF. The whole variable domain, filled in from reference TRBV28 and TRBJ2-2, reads DVKVTQSSRYLVKRTGEKVFLECVQDMDHENMFWYRQDPGLGLRLIYFSYDVKMKEKGDIPEGYSVSREKKERFSLILESASTNQTSMYLCASYPSTGELFFGEGSRLTVL.

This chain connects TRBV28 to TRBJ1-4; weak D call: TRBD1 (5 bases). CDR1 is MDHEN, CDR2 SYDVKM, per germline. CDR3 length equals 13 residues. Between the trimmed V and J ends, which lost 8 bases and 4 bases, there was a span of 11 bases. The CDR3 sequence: CASGMGGNEKLFF. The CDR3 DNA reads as TGTGCCAGCGGGATGGGGGGTAATGAAAAACTGTTTTTT.

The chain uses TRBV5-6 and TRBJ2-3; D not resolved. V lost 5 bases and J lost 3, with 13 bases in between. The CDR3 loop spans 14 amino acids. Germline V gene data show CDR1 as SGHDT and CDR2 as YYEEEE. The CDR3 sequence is CASRILSATDTQYF. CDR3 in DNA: TGTGCCAGCAGGATACTATCGGCTACAGATACGCAGTATTTT.

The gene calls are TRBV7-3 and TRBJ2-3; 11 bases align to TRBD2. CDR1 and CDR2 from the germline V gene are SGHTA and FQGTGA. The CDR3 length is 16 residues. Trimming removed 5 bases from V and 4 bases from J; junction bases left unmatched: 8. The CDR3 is CASSLTSGTVADTQYF. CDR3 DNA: TGTGCCAGCAGCCTGACTAGCGGGACGGTAGCAGATACGCAGTATTTT.

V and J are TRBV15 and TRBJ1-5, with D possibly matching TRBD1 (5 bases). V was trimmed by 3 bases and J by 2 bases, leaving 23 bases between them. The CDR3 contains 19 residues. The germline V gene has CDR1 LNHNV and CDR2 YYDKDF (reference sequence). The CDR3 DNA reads TGTGCCACCAGCAGCACATTGACAGTGATAGGGGTGGGCAATCAGCCCCAGCATTTT. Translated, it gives CATSSTLTVIGVGNQPQHF.

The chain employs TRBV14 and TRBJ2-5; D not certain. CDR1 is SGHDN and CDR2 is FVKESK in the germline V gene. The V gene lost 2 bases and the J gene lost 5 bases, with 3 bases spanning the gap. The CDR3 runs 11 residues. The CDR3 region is CASSQYETQYF. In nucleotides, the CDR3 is TGTGCCAGCAGCCAATATGAGACCCAGTACTTC.

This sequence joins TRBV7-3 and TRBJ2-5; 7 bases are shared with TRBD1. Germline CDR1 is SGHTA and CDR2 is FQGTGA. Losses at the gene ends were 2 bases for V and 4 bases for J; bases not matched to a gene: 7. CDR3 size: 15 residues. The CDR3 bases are TGTGCCAGCAGCTTAGGTCCGACAGGGCGAGAGACCCAGTACTTC. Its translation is CASSLGPTGRETQYF. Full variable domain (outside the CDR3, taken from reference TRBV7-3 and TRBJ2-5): GAGVSQTPSNKVTEKGKYVELRCDPISGHTALYWYRQSLGQGPEFLIYFQGTGAADDSGLPNDRFFAVRPEGSVSTLKIQRTERGDSAVYLCASSLGPTGRETQYFGPGTRLLVL.

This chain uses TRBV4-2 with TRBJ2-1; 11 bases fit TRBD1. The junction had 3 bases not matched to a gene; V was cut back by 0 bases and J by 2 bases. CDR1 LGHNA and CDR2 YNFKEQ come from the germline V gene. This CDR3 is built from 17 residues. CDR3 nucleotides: TGTGCCAGCAGCCAAGACCGGGACAGGGGGGCCTACAATGAGCAGTTCTTC. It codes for CASSQDRDRGAYNEQFF.

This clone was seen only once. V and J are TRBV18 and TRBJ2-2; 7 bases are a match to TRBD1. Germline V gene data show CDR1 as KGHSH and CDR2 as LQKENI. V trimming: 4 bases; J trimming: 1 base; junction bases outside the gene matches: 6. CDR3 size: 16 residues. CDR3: CASSRTGYENTGELFF. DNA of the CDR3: TGTGCCAGCTCACGGACAGGATACGAGAACACCGGGGAGCTGTTTTTT.

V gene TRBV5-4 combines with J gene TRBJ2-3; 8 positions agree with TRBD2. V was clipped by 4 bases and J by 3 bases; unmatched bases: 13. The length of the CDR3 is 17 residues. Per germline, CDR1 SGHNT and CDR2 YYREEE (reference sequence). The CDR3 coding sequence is TGTGCCAGCAGCCCGGAGACTAGCGCCATTCCTACAGATACGCAGTATTTT. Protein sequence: CASSPETSAIPTDTQYF.

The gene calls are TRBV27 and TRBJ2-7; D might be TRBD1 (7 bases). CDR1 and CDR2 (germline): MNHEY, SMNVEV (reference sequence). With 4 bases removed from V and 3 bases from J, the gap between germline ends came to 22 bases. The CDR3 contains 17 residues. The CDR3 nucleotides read TGTGCCAGCAGTTCCCCCCCCGGCAGGGGGGTAAACTACGAGCAGTACTTC. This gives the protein CASSSPPGRGVNYEQYF.

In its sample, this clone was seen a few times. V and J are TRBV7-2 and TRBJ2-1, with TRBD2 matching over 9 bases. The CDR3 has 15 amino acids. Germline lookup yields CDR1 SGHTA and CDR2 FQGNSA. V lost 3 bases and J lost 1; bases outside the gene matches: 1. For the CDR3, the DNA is TGTGCCAGCAGCTTTAGCGGGGGTTCCTACAATGAGCAGTTCTTC. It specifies CASSFSGGSYNEQFF. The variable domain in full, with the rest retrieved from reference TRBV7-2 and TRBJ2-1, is GAGVSQSPSNKVTEKGKDVELRCDPISGHTALYWYRQSLGQGLEFLIYFQGNSAPDKSGLPSDRFSAERTGGSVSTLTIQRTQQEDSAVYLCASSFSGGSYNEQFFGPGTRLTVL.

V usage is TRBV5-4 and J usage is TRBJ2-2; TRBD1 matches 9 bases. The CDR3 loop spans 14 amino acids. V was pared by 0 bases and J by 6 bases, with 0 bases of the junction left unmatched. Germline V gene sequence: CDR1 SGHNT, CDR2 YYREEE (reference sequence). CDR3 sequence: CASSLGQGAGELFF. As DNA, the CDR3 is TGTGCCAGCAGCTTGGGACAGGGGGCCGGGGAGCTGTTTTTT.

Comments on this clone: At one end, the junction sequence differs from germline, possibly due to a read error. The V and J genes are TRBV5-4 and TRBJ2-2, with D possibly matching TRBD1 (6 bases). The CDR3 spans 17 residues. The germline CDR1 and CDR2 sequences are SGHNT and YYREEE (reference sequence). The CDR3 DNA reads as TGCGCCAGCAGCCCCGTTGCAGGGGTCGTAAACACCGGGGAGCTGTTTTTT. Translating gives CASSPVAGVVNTGELFF.

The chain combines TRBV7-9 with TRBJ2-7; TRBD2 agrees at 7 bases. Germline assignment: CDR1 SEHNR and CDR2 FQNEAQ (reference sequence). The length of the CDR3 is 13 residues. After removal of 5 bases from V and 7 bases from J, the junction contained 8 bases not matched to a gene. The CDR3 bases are TGTGCCAGCAGCCGGGACTCCGGGGGGGAGCAGTACTTC. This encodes CASSRDSGGEQYF.

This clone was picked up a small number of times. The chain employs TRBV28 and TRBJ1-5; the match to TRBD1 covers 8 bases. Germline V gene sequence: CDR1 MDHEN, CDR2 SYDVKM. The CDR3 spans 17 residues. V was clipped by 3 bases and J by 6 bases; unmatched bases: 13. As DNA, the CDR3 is TGTGCCAGCAGTTTCCCCCGGACAGGGTATGGTAGTCAGCCCCAGCATTTT. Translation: CASSFPRTGYGSQPQHF.

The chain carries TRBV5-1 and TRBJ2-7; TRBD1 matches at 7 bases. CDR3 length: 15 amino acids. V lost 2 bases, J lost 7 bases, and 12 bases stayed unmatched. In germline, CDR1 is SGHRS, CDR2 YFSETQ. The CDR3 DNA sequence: TGCGCCAGCAGCTTCCCCTACAGGGGTGGTTGGGAGCAGTACTTC. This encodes CASSFPYRGGWEQYF.

In nucleotides, the CDR3 is TGTGCCAGCAGCCTGGGCGGGGGCGAAGGGGAGACCCAGTACTTC. Protein sequence: CASSLGGGEGETQYF. The chain uses TRBV7-2 and TRBJ2-5, with D tentatively TRBD2 (7 bases). Germline-derived CDR1 and CDR2 are SGHTA and FQGNSA. The V and J ends lost 5 bases and 5 bases respectively, with 18 bases between them. The CDR3 has 15 residues.

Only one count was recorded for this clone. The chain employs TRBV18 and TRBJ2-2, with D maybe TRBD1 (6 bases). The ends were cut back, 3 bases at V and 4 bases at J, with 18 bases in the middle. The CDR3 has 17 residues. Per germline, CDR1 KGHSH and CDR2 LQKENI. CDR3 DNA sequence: TGTGCCAGCTCACCTTTAGCAGGGGCGATGGGCACCGGGGAGCTGTTTTTT. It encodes CASSPLAGAMGTGELFF.